The 23 T cell receptor beta chains in this list originate from one sample, sequenced in a study of OX40 agonist ivuxolimab in advanced cancers. TCRdb's table, derived via immunoSEQ multiplex PCR, lists solely in-frame clones and lacks some. This sample yields tens of thousands of clones, of which about 78% are seen a single time; about 5.7% belongs to the top ten. This sample comprised CD4+ or CD8+ T cells sorted from blood, obtained in a trial of the OX40 agonist ivuxolimab. These receptor sequences come from an adult with an advanced solid tumor such as melanoma, head and neck, liver or kidney cancer.

This clone was observed a few times. The J gene is TRBJ1-5, the V gene TRBV7-9; D gene unclear. Between the trimmed V and J ends, which lost 6 bases and 3 bases, there was a span of 6 bases. Looked up from germline, CDR1 is SEHNR and CDR2 is FQNEAQ (reference sequence). CDR3 length equals 12 residues. CDR3 sequence (DNA): TGTGCCAGCAGTCGACCCAATCAGCCCCAGCATTTT. It is translated as CASSRPNQPQHF.

This clone was counted once. The chain employs TRBV7-9 and TRBJ1-1; TRBD1 might be the D (6 bases). CDR1 is SEHNR and CDR2 is FQNEAQ in the germline V gene (reference sequence). The length of the CDR3 is 15 residues. V was pared by 2 bases and J by 0 bases, with 10 bases between. CDR3 sequence (DNA): TGTGCCAGCAGCTTACAGGGGTCGATGAACACTGAAGCTTTCTTT. Translation: CASSLQGSMNTEAFF.

V is TRBV19 and J is TRBJ2-1, with D perhaps TRBD1 or TRBD2 (6 bases each). Germline CDR1 LNHDA, CDR2 SQIVND (reference sequence). Between the trimmed V and J ends, which lost 8 bases and 9 bases, there was a span of 20 bases. The CDR3 totals 14 residues. In nucleotides, the CDR3 is TGTGCCAGTGTTGCCGGGGGCCTTTTGGGTGAGCAGTTCTTC. It yields the protein CASVAGGLLGEQFF. The variable domain in full, completed from reference TRBV19 and TRBJ2-1, reads DGGITQSPKYLFRKEGQNVTLSCEQNLNHDAMYWYRQDPGQGLRLIYYSQIVNDFQKGDIAEGYSVSREKKESFPLTVTSAQKNPTAFYLCASVAGGLLGEQFFGPGTRLTVL.

The chain recombines TRBV14 with TRBJ1-2, with TRBD1 matching over 7 bases. CDR1 and CDR2 from the germline V gene are SGHDN and FVKESK. The CDR3 sequence is 16 residues long. Germline trimming cut 0 bases from V and 4 bases from J; bases unmatched to any gene: 8. For the CDR3, the DNA is TGTGCCAGCAGCCAAGATATACCAGGGGGTCGCTATGGCTACACCTTC. Protein: CASSQDIPGGRYGYTF. The whole variable domain, remainder taken from reference TRBV14 and TRBJ1-2, is EAGVTQFPSHSVIEKGQTVTLRCDPISGHDNLYWYRRVMGKEIKFLLHFVKESKQDESGMPNNRFLAERTGGTYSTLKVQPAELEDSGVYFCASSQDIPGGRYGYTFGSGTRLTVV.

V and J are TRBV28 and TRBJ2-1; D ambiguous. CDR1 is MDHEN, CDR2 SYDVKM, per germline. This CDR3 has 14 residues. With 5 bases removed from V and 4 bases from J, the gap between germline ends came to 12 bases. The CDR3 nucleotides are TGTGCCAGCAGTCCCCCCGGGTATTACAATGAGCAGTTCTTC. Residues: CASSPPGYYNEQFF.

This clone is deemed medium-sized. This chain uses TRBV30 with TRBJ1-4, with a tentative D call TRBD1 (5 bases). Germline V gene sequence: CDR1 GTSNPN, CDR2 SVGIG (reference sequence). V lost 8 bases to trimming and J lost 8 bases, with 15 bases between them. The CDR3 is made up of 12 amino acids. DNA for the CDR3: TGTGCCGCGGGAGAGGGGCGGGAAAAACTGTTTTTT. It codes for CAAGEGREKLFF.

The chain links TRBV18 to TRBJ2-5; the D is unclear. Germline CDR1 reads KGHSH; CDR2 reads LQKENI. CDR3 length equals 13 residues. With 0 bases removed from V and 2 bases from J, the gap between germline ends came to 4 bases. The CDR3 region is CASSPPGQETQYF. In DNA form, the CDR3 reads TGTGCCAGCTCACCACCCGGACAAGAGACCCAGTACTTC.

The chain joins TRBV27 to TRBJ2-7; TRBD2 agrees at 7 bases. Trimming removed 8 bases from V and 3 bases from J; junction bases left unmatched: 13. The CDR3 sequence is 15 residues long. Germline assignment: CDR1 MNHEY and CDR2 SMNVEV (reference sequence). The CDR3 loop reads CASQLGPGRNYEQYF. CDR3 coding DNA: TGTGCCAGCCAGTTGGGGCCCGGGAGGAACTACGAGCAGTACTTC.

J is TRBJ2-3 and V is TRBV4-3, with D tentatively TRBD1 (7 bases). Trimming pared 4 bases from V and 1 base from J, leaving 12 bases between. The CDR3 spans 15 residues. Germline V CDR1 and CDR2: LGHNA, YSLEER. Here the CDR3 reads CASSRQGGGTDTQYF. The DNA of the CDR3 is TGCGCCAGCAGCCGGCAGGGGGGCGGCACAGATACGCAGTATTTT.

This chain joins TRBV15 and TRBJ2-3, with TRBD2 matching over 7 bases. Looked up from germline, CDR1 is LNHNV and CDR2 is YYDKDF (reference sequence). CDR3 length equals 17 residues. Trimming cost V 4 bases and J 0 bases; bases outside gene matches: 10. The CDR3 bases are TGTGCCACCAGCACCGGACCTCTAGCGGTTAGCACAGATACGCAGTATTTT. This codes for CATSTGPLAVSTDTQYF.

In this sample, this clone turned up once. The V and J genes are TRBV5-1 and TRBJ1-3; D might be TRBD1 (5 bases). The V end was cut by 3 bases, the J end by 2 bases, with 12 bases between. Germline V gives CDR1 SGHRS, CDR2 YFSETQ. CDR3 length: 15 residues. CDR3 sequence reads: CASSSIGGPGNTIYF. DNA for the CDR3: TGCGCCAGCAGCTCCATCGGGGGTCCTGGAAACACCATATATTTT.

V and J are TRBV5-4 and TRBJ1-1; maybe TRBD1 (6 bases). The length of the CDR3 is 14 residues. Trimming took off 3 bases at V and 10 bases at J, with 19 bases between the two ends. The germline V gene has CDR1 SGHNT and CDR2 YYREEE (reference sequence). The CDR3 sequence: CASSSYREGGGAFF. CDR3 DNA: TGTGCCAGCAGCTCATACAGGGAGGGCGGAGGAGCTTTCTTT.

The J gene is TRBJ2-2, the V gene TRBV2; 10 bases are shared with TRBD2. The trim removed 8 bases at V and 6 bases at J, leaving 12 bases unmatched. Germline V gives CDR1 SNHLY, CDR2 FYNNEI. This CDR3 is built from 16 residues. DNA for the CDR3: TGTGCCAGCGGGTTTCGTGCTAGCGGGGGTCCCGGGGAGCTGTTTTTT. This codes for CASGFRASGGPGELFF.

V usage is TRBV5-1 and J usage is TRBJ1-2, with 11 positions matching TRBD1. This CDR3 is 15 amino acids long. The ends lost 5 bases at V and 3 bases at J; junction bases unmatched: 6. Germline V gene lookup returns CDR1 SGHRS and CDR2 YFSETQ. CDR3 nucleotide sequence: TGCGCCAGCAGACAGCCGGGACAGGGGGACTATGGCTACACCTTC. Its translation: CASRQPGQGDYGYTF.

The genes are TRBV6-5 and TRBJ2-2, with 13 bases matching TRBD2. This CDR3 contains 16 residues. Germline V CDR1 and CDR2: MNHEY, SVGAGI. After removal of 4 bases from V and 6 bases from J, the junction contained 5 bases not matched to a gene. This CDR3 reads CASSSGLAGVAGELFF. The DNA for the CDR3 is TGTGCCAGCAGTTCCGGACTAGCGGGAGTGGCCGGGGAGCTGTTTTTT.

The chain links TRBV6-5 to TRBJ2-5, with no clear D. There are 13 residues in the CDR3. V lost 6 bases and J 1 base, leaving 9 bases between the germline ends. Germline CDR1 and CDR2: MNHEY and SVGAGI. The CDR3, as DNA: TGTGCCAGCAGACCGACGATCCAAGAGACCCAGTACTTC. Protein sequence: CASRPTIQETQYF.

This clone appeared once. The J gene is TRBJ1-6, the V gene TRBV5-1; 7 nucleotides align to TRBD1. With V trimmed by 3 bases and J by 5 bases, 8 bases remained unmatched. CDR3 length: 16 amino acids. From germline, CDR1 is SGHRS and CDR2 YFSETQ. The CDR3 reads CASSSTGTVNNSPLHF. CDR3 coding DNA: TGCGCCAGCAGCTCCACCGGGACAGTAAATAATTCACCCCTCCACTTT.

This clone is a singleton in its sample. The V call is TRBV7-6, the J call TRBJ2-1, with D perhaps being TRBD1 or TRBD2 (6 bases each). Trimming left V 5 bases short and J 6 bases short, with 26 bases between. Germline loops: CDR1 SGHVS, CDR2 FNYEAQ. The CDR3 sequence is 18 residues long. The CDR3 sequence is CASSLFSPTISGANEQFF. CDR3 nucleotides: TGTGCCAGCAGCCTCTTCTCACCGACTATATCGGGGGCCAATGAGCAGTTCTTC.

A single count supports this clone. The chain is built from TRBV7-2 and TRBJ2-7; TRBD2 is a possible D gene (5 bases). Trimming left V 1 base short and J 4 bases short, with 11 bases between. The CDR3 loop spans 14 amino acids. Germline CDR1 and CDR2: SGHTA and FQGNSA. CDR3 sequence reads: CASSLGGGPYEQYF. The CDR3 nucleotides read TGTGCCAGCAGCTTAGGTGGAGGCCCATACGAGCAGTACTTC.

The chain links TRBV2 to TRBJ2-3; 7 positions match TRBD2. From germline, CDR1 is SNHLY and CDR2 FYNNEI. The CDR3 loop spans 15 amino acids. V was clipped by 5 bases and J by 0 bases; unmatched bases: 5. For the CDR3, the DNA is TGTGCCAGCAGTCCCTCGGGACTAAGCACAGATACGCAGTATTTT. It yields the protein CASSPSGLSTDTQYF.

This clone has just one count. This rearrangement joins TRBV30 to TRBJ2-1; 8 bases are shared with TRBD2. V was clipped by 2 bases and J by 2 bases; unmatched bases: 11. CDR3 length: 17 amino acids. Per the germline V gene, CDR1 is GTSNPN and CDR2 is SVGIG (reference sequence). The CDR3 sequence is CAWSSPGTRRAYNEQFF. CDR3 nucleotide sequence: TGTGCCTGGAGTAGCCCCGGGACTAGAAGGGCCTACAATGAGCAGTTCTTC.

V usage is TRBV4-3 and J usage is TRBJ2-1; 7 positions agree with TRBD2. The CDR3 length is 15 residues. CDR1 is LGHNA and CDR2 is YSLEER in the germline V gene. The V segment lost 1 base and the J segment 4 bases; nucleotides outside the gene matches: 4. The CDR3: CASSQGEGRYNEQFF. The CDR3 DNA reads TGCGCCAGCAGCCAAGGGGAGGGCCGATACAATGAGCAGTTCTTC.

This clone was counted between two and nine times. The chain couples TRBV5-5 to TRBJ2-7; D is uncertain. Germline assignment: CDR1 SGHKS and CDR2 YYEKEE (reference sequence). This CDR3 has 13 residues. V lost 2 bases, J lost 6 bases, and 12 bases lay in between. CDR3 region: CASSLAGLGEQYF. The CDR3 DNA is TGTGCCAGCAGCTTAGCCGGGTTGGGCGAGCAGTACTTC.